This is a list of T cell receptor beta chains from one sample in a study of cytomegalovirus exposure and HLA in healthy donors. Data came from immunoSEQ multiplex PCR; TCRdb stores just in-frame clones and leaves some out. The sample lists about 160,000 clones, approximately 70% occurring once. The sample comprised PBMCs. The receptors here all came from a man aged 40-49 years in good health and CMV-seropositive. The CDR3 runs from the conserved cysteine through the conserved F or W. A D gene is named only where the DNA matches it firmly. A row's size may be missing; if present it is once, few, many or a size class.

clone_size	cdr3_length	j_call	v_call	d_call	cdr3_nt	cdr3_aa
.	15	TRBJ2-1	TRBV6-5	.	TGTGCCAGCAGTTCCGACCTGGGGCCTTACAATGAGCAGTTCTTC	CASSSDLGPYNEQFF
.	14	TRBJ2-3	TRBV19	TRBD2	TGTGCCAGTAGTATGACTAGCGGGTCAGATACGCAGTATTTT	CASSMTSGSDTQYF
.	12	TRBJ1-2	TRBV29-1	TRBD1	TGCAGCGTTGAGGAGGGGGCTGGTGGCTACACCTTC	CSVEEGAGGYTF
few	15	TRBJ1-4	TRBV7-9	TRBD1	TGTGCCAGCAGCCCCACACAGGGGGCGGGTGAAAAACTGTTTTTT	CASSPTQGAGEKLFF
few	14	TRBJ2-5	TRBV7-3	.	TGTGCCAGCAGCCCCACTGGGGGGACTGAGACCCAGTACTTC	CASSPTGGTETQYF
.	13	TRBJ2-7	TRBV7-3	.	TGTGCCAGCAGCTTAACGAATAGCTACGAGCAGTACTTC	CASSLTNSYEQYF
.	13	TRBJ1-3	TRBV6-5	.	TGTGCCAGCATGGGGTGGAGTGATGGACAGATATATTTT	CASMGWSDGQIYF
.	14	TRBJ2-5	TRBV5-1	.	TGCGCCAGCAGCTCGGGGTCGATTGGAGAGACCCAGTACTTC	CASSSGSIGETQYF
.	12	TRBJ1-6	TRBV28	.	TGTGCCAGCAGTTTGTCCGATTCACCCCTCCACTTT	CASSLSDSPLHF
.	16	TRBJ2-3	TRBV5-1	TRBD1	TGCGCCAGCAGCTTGGGGACAGGGGGCCCGGTTGATACGCAGTATTTT	CASSLGTGGPVDTQYF
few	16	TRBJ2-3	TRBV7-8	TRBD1	TGTGCCAGCAGCTCTTACCGGACAGGCCGCACAGATACGCAGTATTTT	CASSSYRTGRTDTQYF
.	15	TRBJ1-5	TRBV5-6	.	TGTGCCAGCAGCATTATAGGAGAAAGCAATCAGCCCCAGCATTTT	CASSIIGESNQPQHF
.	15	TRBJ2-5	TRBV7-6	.	TGTGCCAGCACCCTAAGGTACAGTGAAGAGGAGACCCAGTACTTC	CASTLRYSEEETQYF
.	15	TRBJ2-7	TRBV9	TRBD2	TGTGCCAGCAGCGTAGCTGGCGGGGGACTGCACGAGCAGTACTTC	CASSVAGGGLHEQYF
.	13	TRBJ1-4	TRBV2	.	TGTGCCAGCAGTCCCGACAGTAATGAAAAACTGTTTTTT	CASSPDSNEKLFF
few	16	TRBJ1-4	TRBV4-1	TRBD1	TGCGCCAGCAGCCACCTCGGGACAGGGAGGTATGAAAAACTGTTTTTT	CASSHLGTGRYEKLFF
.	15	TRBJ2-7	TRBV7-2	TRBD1	TGTGCCAGCAGCTTATCGGGACAGGGGCAGTACGAGCAGTACTTC	CASSLSGQGQYEQYF
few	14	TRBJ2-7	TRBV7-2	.	TGTGCCAGCAGCTTAGAAGGACTTACCTACGAGCAGTACTTC	CASSLEGLTYEQYF
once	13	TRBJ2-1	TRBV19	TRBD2	TGTGCCAGTAGTACAGGGACTAGTTATGAGCAGTTCTTC	CASSTGTSYEQFF
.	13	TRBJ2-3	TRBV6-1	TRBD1	TGTGCCAGCAGCGGACAGGGGGCAGATACGCAGTATTTT	CASSGQGADTQYF
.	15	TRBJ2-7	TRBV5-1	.	TGCGCCAGCAGCTTGAGCGCCGATTGGCTCTACGAGCAGTACTTC	CASSLSADWLYEQYF
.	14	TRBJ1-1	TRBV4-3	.	TGCGCCAGCAGCCAAACCACAGGGAACACTGAAGCTTTCTTT	CASSQTTGNTEAFF
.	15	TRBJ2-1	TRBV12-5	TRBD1	TGTGCTAGTGGTTCGGCAGGGGGCTTGAACAATGAGCAGTTCTTC	CASGSAGGLNNEQFF
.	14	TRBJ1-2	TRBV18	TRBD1	TGTGCCAGCTCCAGGACAGGGGTTGGCTATGGCTACACCTTC	CASSRTGVGYGYTF
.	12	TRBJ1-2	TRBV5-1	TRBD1	TGCGCCAGTCGGACAGGGGACGAGGGCTACACCTTC	CASRTGDEGYTF
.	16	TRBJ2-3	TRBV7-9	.	TGTGCCAGCAGCCTAGGGGAGCGCCTTAGCACAGATACGCAGTATTTT	CASSLGERLSTDTQYF
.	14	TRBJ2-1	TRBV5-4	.	TGTGCCAGCAGCTCCGCGAAGACAGACAATGAGCAGTTCTTC	CASSSAKTDNEQFF
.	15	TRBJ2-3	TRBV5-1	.	TGCGCCAGCAGCTTGAGGGGCCTTGGCACAGATACGCAGTATTTT	CASSLRGLGTDTQYF
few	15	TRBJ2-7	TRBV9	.	TGTGCCAGCAGCAAGGGGCCAGGAGGGGACTACGAGCAGTACTTC	CASSKGPGGDYEQYF
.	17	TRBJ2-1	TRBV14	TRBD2	TGTGCCAGCAGCCAGAGCATATTAGCGGGATACTACAATGAGCAGTTCTTC	CASSQSILAGYYNEQFF
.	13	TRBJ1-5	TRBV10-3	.	TGTGCCATCAACGAACAGTACGGACAGCCCCAGCATTTT	CAINEQYGQPQHF
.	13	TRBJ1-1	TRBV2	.	TGTGCCAGCAGACGGACTCTGAACACTGAAGCTTTCTTT	CASRRTLNTEAFF
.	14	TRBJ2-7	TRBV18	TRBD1	TGTGCCAGCTCCCCCGACAGGGCCTCCTACGAGCAGTACTTC	CASSPDRASYEQYF
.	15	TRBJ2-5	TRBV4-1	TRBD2	TGCGCCAGCAGCCCCGTAGCGGGGCAGAGGGAGACCCAGTACTTC	CASSPVAGQRETQYF
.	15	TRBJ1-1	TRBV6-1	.	TGTGCCAGCAAAGGACAGACAACCCAGAACACTGAAGCTTTCTTT	CASKGQTTQNTEAFF
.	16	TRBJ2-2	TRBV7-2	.	TGTGCCAGCAGCTTACGTCTTGCCGCGAGAACCGGGGAGCTGTTTTTT	CASSLRLAARTGELFF
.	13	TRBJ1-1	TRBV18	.	TGTGCCAGCTCACCACTGGAGTTCACTGAAGCTTTCTTT	CASSPLEFTEAFF
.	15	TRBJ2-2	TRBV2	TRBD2	TGTGCCAGCAGTGACCTAGCGGGGGGGATCGGGGAGCTGTTTTTT	CASSDLAGGIGELFF
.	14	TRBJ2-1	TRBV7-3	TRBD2	TGTGCCAGCAGCTTATCGGGGGGGGCTAATGAGCAGTTCTTC	CASSLSGGANEQFF
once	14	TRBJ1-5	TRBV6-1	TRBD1	TGTGCCAGCAACCCAGGGACAGTCAATCAGCCCCAGCATTTT	CASNPGTVNQPQHF
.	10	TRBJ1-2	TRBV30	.	TGTGCCTGGAGTCTCGTCGGGGTCACCTTC	CAWSLVGVTF
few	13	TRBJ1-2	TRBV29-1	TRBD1	TGCAGCGTTAGACAGGGGGATAACTATGGCTACACCTTC	CSVRQGDNYGYTF
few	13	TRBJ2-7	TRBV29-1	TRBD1	TGCAGCGTTGAACAGGGGGCCTCCTACGAGCAGTACTTC	CSVEQGASYEQYF
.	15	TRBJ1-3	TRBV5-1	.	TGCGCCAGCAGCCCTGGGAGATCTGGTGGAAACACCATATATTTT	CASSPGRSGGNTIYF
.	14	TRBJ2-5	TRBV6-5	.	TGTGCCAGCACCCCCACGGGGAGCCCTACGGAGCAGTACTTC	CASTPTGSPTEQYF
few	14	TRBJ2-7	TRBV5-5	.	TGTGCCAGCAGCTTGGTCCCAGATTCCTACGAGCAGTACTTC	CASSLVPDSYEQYF
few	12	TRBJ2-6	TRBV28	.	TGTGTAACTAGGGCTGGGGCCAACGTCCTGACTTTC	CVTRAGANVLTF
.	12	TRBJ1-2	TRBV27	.	TGTGCCAGCAGGGAGGGCAGGGCCCCCTACACCTTC	CASREGRAPYTF
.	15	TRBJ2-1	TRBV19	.	TGTGCCAGTAGTAGCCCCAGTCCCTGGTACAATGAGCAGTTCTTC	CASSSPSPWYNEQFF
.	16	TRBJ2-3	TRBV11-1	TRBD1	TGTGCCAGCAGCTTAGAACAGGGGGGTCCCACAGATACGCAGTATTTT	CASSLEQGGPTDTQYF
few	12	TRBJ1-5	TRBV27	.	TGTGCCAGCGGCAGGGTTTTTCAGCCCCAGCATTTT	CASGRVFQPQHF
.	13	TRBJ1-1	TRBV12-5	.	TGTGCTAGTGGTTTTAAGCCGGGATGGGAAGCTTTCTTT	CASGFKPGWEAFF
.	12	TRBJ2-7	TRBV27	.	TGTGCCAGCAGGCAAACAGGGACCGAGCAGTACTTC	CASRQTGTEQYF
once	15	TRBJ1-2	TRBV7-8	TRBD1	TGTGCCAGCAGCTTAGGGACAGGGAACAACTATGGCTACACCTTC	CASSLGTGNNYGYTF
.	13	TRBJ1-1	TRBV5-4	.	TGTGCCAGCAGCTTGGCCTGGGGCAGGCCGCTTCTCTTT	CASSLAWGRPLLF
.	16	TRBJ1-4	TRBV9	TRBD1	TGTGCCAGCAGCGTGCAAGACAGGGCTACTACTGAAAAACTGTTTTTT	CASSVQDRATTEKLFF
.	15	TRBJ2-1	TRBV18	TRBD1	TGTGCCAGCTCACGAACCGGGACAGGGAGGGATGAGCAGTTCTTC	CASSRTGTGRDEQFF
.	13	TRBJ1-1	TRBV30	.	TGTGCCTGGAGTTCCCAGGGTTACACTGAGGCTTTCTTT	CAWSSQGYTEAFF